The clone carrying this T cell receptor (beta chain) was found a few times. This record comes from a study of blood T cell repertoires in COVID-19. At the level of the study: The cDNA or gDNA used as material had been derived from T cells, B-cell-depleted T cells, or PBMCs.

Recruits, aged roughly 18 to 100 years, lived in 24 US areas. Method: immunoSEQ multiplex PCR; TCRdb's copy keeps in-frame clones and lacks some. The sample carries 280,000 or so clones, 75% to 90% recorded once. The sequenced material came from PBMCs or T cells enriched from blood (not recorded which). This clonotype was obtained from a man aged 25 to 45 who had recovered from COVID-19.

The CDR3 protein is CASSPRTGTEAFF. CDR3 coding DNA: TGCGCCAGCAGCCCCCGGACAGGAACTGAAGCTTTCTTT. The J gene is TRBJ1-1, the V gene TRBV4-1; 7 bases are shared with TRBD1. Germline CDR1 reads MGHRA; CDR2 reads YSYEKL. The CDR3 length is 13 residues. The junction had 4 bases not matched to a gene; V was cut back by 4 bases and J by 5 bases.